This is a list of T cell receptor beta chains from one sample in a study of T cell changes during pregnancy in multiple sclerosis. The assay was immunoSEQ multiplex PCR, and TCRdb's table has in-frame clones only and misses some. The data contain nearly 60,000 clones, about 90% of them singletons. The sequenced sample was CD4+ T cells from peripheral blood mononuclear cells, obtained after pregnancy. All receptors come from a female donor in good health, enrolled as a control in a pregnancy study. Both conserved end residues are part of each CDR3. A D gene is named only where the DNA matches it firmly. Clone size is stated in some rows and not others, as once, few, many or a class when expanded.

CDR3 DNA: TGTGCCAGTAGTTTAGCGGGGGGGAACACCGGGGAGCTGTTTTTT
CDR3 protein: CASSLAGGNTGELFF
D gene: TRBD2
J gene: TRBJ2-2
clone size: -
V gene: TRBV19

CDR3 DNA: TGTGCCAGCGAACTACTCAGGGGGAGGAATTCACCCCTCCACTTT
CDR3 protein: CASELLRGRNSPLHF
D gene: TRBD1
J gene: TRBJ1-6
clone size: few
V gene: TRBV5-8

CDR3 DNA: TGTGCCAGCAGTGTTGGGGGAGGAAGAGAAAAACTGTTTTTT
CDR3 protein: CASSVGGGREKLFF
D gene: -
J gene: TRBJ1-4
clone size: once
V gene: TRBV2

CDR3 DNA: TGTGCCAGTAGTATAGGTGGGACAGTAATGAACACTGAAGCTTTCTTT
CDR3 protein: CASSIGGTVMNTEAFF
D gene: TRBD1
J gene: TRBJ1-1
clone size: -
V gene: TRBV19

CDR3 DNA: TGTGCCATCAGTGAAGGTCGGGAAGGGAATCAGCCCCAGCATTTT
CDR3 protein: CAISEGREGNQPQHF
D gene: -
J gene: TRBJ1-5
clone size: -
V gene: TRBV10-3

CDR3 DNA: TGTGCCAGCAGACAGACAGGCGGGGGCACTGAAGCTTTCTTT
CDR3 protein: CASRQTGGGTEAFF
D gene: -
J gene: TRBJ1-1
clone size: -
V gene: TRBV5-4

CDR3 DNA: TGCGCCAGCAGCCAAGAGTCCTTGGGGGCGAATGAAAAACTGTTTTTT
CDR3 protein: CASSQESLGANEKLFF
D gene: -
J gene: TRBJ1-4
clone size: -
V gene: TRBV4-3

CDR3 DNA: TGTGCCAGCAGCTTATTGAACACGAACACTGAAGCTTTCTTT
CDR3 protein: CASSLLNTNTEAFF
D gene: -
J gene: TRBJ1-1
clone size: -
V gene: TRBV7-9

CDR3 DNA: TGTGCCAGCTCACGGGACAGAAGCTCCTATAATTCACCCCTCCACTTT
CDR3 protein: CASSRDRSSYNSPLHF
D gene: TRBD1
J gene: TRBJ1-6
clone size: -
V gene: TRBV18

CDR3 DNA: TGTGCCAGCAGCAGGGGACAGGGGGCGGGGGAGCAGTACTTC
CDR3 protein: CASSRGQGAGEQYF
D gene: TRBD1
J gene: TRBJ2-7
clone size: -
V gene: TRBV25-1

CDR3 DNA: TGTGCCACCAGCAGGGGGCAGGGGGGCACTGAAGCTTTCTTT
CDR3 protein: CATSRGQGGTEAFF
D gene: TRBD1
J gene: TRBJ1-1
clone size: -
V gene: TRBV15

CDR3 DNA: TGTGCCAGCAGCCAGGGACAGGGGGCGACCGGGGAGCTGTTTTTT
CDR3 protein: CASSQGQGATGELFF
D gene: TRBD1
J gene: TRBJ2-2
clone size: few
V gene: TRBV14

CDR3 DNA: TGTGCCAGCAGCCATCCGGGACAGCTTGAAAAACTGTTTTTT
CDR3 protein: CASSHPGQLEKLFF
D gene: TRBD1
J gene: TRBJ1-4
clone size: -
V gene: TRBV4-2

CDR3 DNA: TGCGCCAGCAGCCAAACAGGGGTCTCTGGAAACACCATATATTTT
CDR3 protein: CASSQTGVSGNTIYF
D gene: TRBD1
J gene: TRBJ1-3
clone size: -
V gene: TRBV4-3

CDR3 DNA: TGTGCCAGCCAACCCTCCATACTAGCGGGGGGTTCCTACAATGAGCAGTTCTTC
CDR3 protein: CASQPSILAGGSYNEQFF
D gene: TRBD2
J gene: TRBJ2-1
clone size: -
V gene: TRBV11-3

CDR3 DNA: TGTGCCAGCAGCGTAAGCAGCGTAGCCTACAATGAGCAGTTCTTC
CDR3 protein: CASSVSSVAYNEQFF
D gene: -
J gene: TRBJ2-1
clone size: few
V gene: TRBV9

CDR3 DNA: TGTGCCAGTAGTATACGGGGAAGCTCCTACGAGCAGTACTTC
CDR3 protein: CASSIRGSSYEQYF
D gene: -
J gene: TRBJ2-7
clone size: -
V gene: TRBV19

CDR3 DNA: TGTGCTAGCAGCTTACATGCAGGGCCCACCTACGAGCAGTACTTC
CDR3 protein: CASSLHAGPTYEQYF
D gene: -
J gene: TRBJ2-7
clone size: -
V gene: TRBV7-7

CDR3 DNA: TGTGCCAGCAGCCAAGAAATCATTAGCGGGGGCACAGATACGCAGTATTTT
CDR3 protein: CASSQEIISGGTDTQYF
D gene: TRBD2
J gene: TRBJ2-3
clone size: -
V gene: TRBV4-2

CDR3 DNA: TGTGCCATCGGACAGGGTGCAACTAATGAAAAACTGTTTTTT
CDR3 protein: CAIGQGATNEKLFF
D gene: TRBD1
J gene: TRBJ1-4
clone size: -
V gene: TRBV10-3

CDR3 DNA: TGTGCCAGCACCTCCGCAGGTGGGCTTTACAATGAGCAGTTCTTC
CDR3 protein: CASTSAGGLYNEQFF
D gene: -
J gene: TRBJ2-1
clone size: -
V gene: TRBV6-5

CDR3 DNA: TGTGCCAGCCACGCAGGCGCCGGCTATGGCTACACCTTC
CDR3 protein: CASHAGAGYGYTF
D gene: -
J gene: TRBJ1-2
clone size: -
V gene: TRBV19

CDR3 DNA: TGTGCCACCAGCTACGAAAGGGGCAGCGAGCAGTACTTC
CDR3 protein: CATSYERGSEQYF
D gene: -
J gene: TRBJ2-7
clone size: few
V gene: TRBV15

CDR3 DNA: TGTGCCAGCAGCCCGACCCGGGAGCCCCAGCATTTT
CDR3 protein: CASSPTREPQHF
D gene: -
J gene: TRBJ1-5
clone size: -
V gene: TRBV7-3

CDR3 DNA: TGTGCCAGCAGCTTAGGCGGACAGGGGAGGCAAGAGACCCAGTACTTC
CDR3 protein: CASSLGGQGRQETQYF
D gene: TRBD1
J gene: TRBJ2-5
clone size: -
V gene: TRBV7-3

CDR3 DNA: TGTGCCAGCAGCGCCCATTACAGGGGCACTGAAGCTTTCTTT
CDR3 protein: CASSAHYRGTEAFF
D gene: TRBD1
J gene: TRBJ1-1
clone size: -
V gene: TRBV9

CDR3 DNA: TGTGCCAGCAGCCAGGGCTCAACAAACAATGAGCAGTTCTTC
CDR3 protein: CASSQGSTNNEQFF
D gene: -
J gene: TRBJ2-1
clone size: -
V gene: TRBV4-2

CDR3 DNA: TGTGCCAGCAGCTCGACCGGAGGACAGGCTCTCTCTGGCTACACCTTC
CDR3 protein: CASSSTGGQALSGYTF
D gene: TRBD1
J gene: TRBJ1-2
clone size: -
V gene: TRBV5-5

CDR3 DNA: TGTGCCAGCAGCCAAGATACGCGGGGACAGACAGATACGCAGTATTTT
CDR3 protein: CASSQDTRGQTDTQYF
D gene: -
J gene: TRBJ2-3
clone size: -
V gene: TRBV4-2

CDR3 DNA: TGTGCCAGCAGCAACCGGGACAGGGTCACCGGGGAGCTGTTTTTT
CDR3 protein: CASSNRDRVTGELFF
D gene: TRBD1
J gene: TRBJ2-2
clone size: -
V gene: TRBV5-6

CDR3 DNA: TGTGCCTGGAAAAGGGGTAGCGGGGGCCGCCAAGAGACCCAGTACTTC
CDR3 protein: CAWKRGSGGRQETQYF
D gene: TRBD2
J gene: TRBJ2-5
clone size: -
V gene: TRBV30

CDR3 DNA: TGTGCCAGTAGTAATCAGGGGGCGAGGTACGAGCAGTACTTC
CDR3 protein: CASSNQGARYEQYF
D gene: TRBD1
J gene: TRBJ2-7
clone size: -
V gene: TRBV19

CDR3 DNA: TGTGCCAGCAGCTGGGGGGTCTCCACTGAAGCTTTCTTT
CDR3 protein: CASSWGVSTEAFF
D gene: -
J gene: TRBJ1-1
clone size: -
V gene: TRBV11-1

CDR3 DNA: TGTGCCAGCAGTTCCCCACCCGGGACTTCTCCCTACGAGCAGTACTTC
CDR3 protein: CASSSPPGTSPYEQYF
D gene: -
J gene: TRBJ2-7
clone size: -
V gene: TRBV6-5

CDR3 DNA: TGTGCCAGTAGTCAAGGGGGCTCGGCTAATGAAAAACTGTTTTTT
CDR3 protein: CASSQGGSANEKLFF
D gene: TRBD1
J gene: TRBJ1-4
clone size: -
V gene: TRBV19

CDR3 DNA: TGTGCCAGCAGCCTAGTGGAAGGATGGTATGGCTACACCTTC
CDR3 protein: CASSLVEGWYGYTF
D gene: -
J gene: TRBJ1-2
clone size: -
V gene: TRBV5-4

CDR3 DNA: TGCGCCAGCAGCCACCGGGACAGGTCTAACTATGGCTACACCTTC
CDR3 protein: CASSHRDRSNYGYTF
D gene: TRBD1
J gene: TRBJ1-2
clone size: -
V gene: TRBV5-1